A single sample is the source of the 11 T cell receptor beta chains below, sequenced in a study of shared clonotypes between healthy human individuals (dated by TCRdb to 2018 to 2021). For the CD8 naive samples, CD45RO-negative cells were positively selected for CCR7, yielding a CD45RA+CCR7+ population from which TemRA cells were excluded. The library was generated by the immunoSEQ multiplex PCR assay. Sourced from immuneACCESS, this table was stored by TCRdb with only in-frame sequences that have V and J called. A share of the clones is absent; for the studies checked, an unresolved V gene accounts for under half, and the remainder has no known explanation. The table for this sample lists under 700,000 clones; approximately 95% of them were counted only once. The ten biggest clones cover 0.11% of the sample. What was sequenced was naive CD8+ T cells sorted from blood. The cell subset or site label for this specimen denotes: CD45RA+CCR7+. All receptors derive from a woman aged 25 to 39 in good health.

V gene TRBV2 combines with J gene TRBJ1-5; a weak D match, TRBD1 (6 bases). This CDR3 comprises 15 residues. Deletions cut 7 bases from V and 1 base from J, with 14 bases between. In germline, CDR1 is SNHLY, CDR2 FYNNEI. The DNA for the CDR3 is TGTGCCAGCACACAGGGCATGATGAGCAATCAGCCCCAGCATTTT. This gives the protein CASTQGMMSNQPQHF. The variable domain in full, completed from reference TRBV2 and TRBJ1-5, reads EPEVTQTPSHQVTQMGQEVILRCVPISNHLYFYWYRQILGQKVEFLVSFYNNEISEKSEIFDDQFSVERPDGSNFTLKIRSTKLEDSAMYFCASTQGMMSNQPQHFGDGTRLSIL.

This chain connects TRBV5-1 to TRBJ2-7; D ambiguous. V lost 2 bases and J 4 bases, leaving 19 bases between the germline ends. CDR3 length equals 16 residues. Looked up from germline, CDR1 is SGHRS and CDR2 is YFSETQ. CDR3 nucleotide sequence: TGCGCCAGCAGCTTTTCCACCATCAGTCTCAATTACGAGCAGTACTTC. It translates to CASSFSTISLNYEQYF.

This chain links TRBV7-9 with TRBJ2-3; D gene ambiguous. This CDR3 has 12 residues. Germline CDR1 reads SEHNR; CDR2 reads FQNEAQ (reference sequence). Trimming shortened V by 7 bases and J by 4 bases, and 9 bases separated the two germline ends. CDR3 DNA: TGTGCCAGCACCTTTATGCCAGATACGCAGTATTTT. Protein: CASTFMPDTQYF. Combining the CDR3 with reference TRBV7-9 and TRBJ2-3 gives the whole variable domain DTGVSQNPRHKITKRGQNVTFRCDPISEHNRLYWYRQTLGQGPEFLTYFQNEAQLEKSRLLSDRFSAERPKGSFSTLEIQRTEQGDSAMYLCASTFMPDTQYFGPGTRLTVL.

The chain carries TRBV28 and TRBJ2-3; weak D call: TRBD2 (5 bases). This CDR3 contains 18 residues. Trimming pared 1 base from V and 0 bases from J, leaving 17 bases between. CDR1 MDHEN and CDR2 SYDVKM come from the germline V gene. CDR3 DNA: TGTGCCAGCAGTTTATTACTTTGGAGGCGTAAAAGCACAGATACGCAGTATTTT. Encoded protein: CASSLLLWRRKSTDTQYF.

The V call is TRBV4-1, the J call TRBJ2-1; 7 bases are a match to TRBD2. The germline V gene has CDR1 MGHRA and CDR2 YSYEKL. The ends lost 4 bases at V and 4 bases at J; junction bases unmatched: 7. The CDR3 has 15 residues. CDR3 nucleotides: TGCGCCAGCAGCCGCGGAGCTAGCGGTTACAATGAGCAGTTCTTC. Translated: CASSRGASGYNEQFF.

V gene TRBV28 combines with J gene TRBJ2-2; D might be TRBD2 (5 bases). The ends were cut back, 4 bases at V and 5 bases at J, with 17 bases in the middle. Germline CDR1 reads MDHEN; CDR2 reads SYDVKM. The CDR3 is made up of 16 amino acids. For the CDR3, the DNA is TGTGCCAGCAGTTCGGACTTTACCTCGTGGACCGGGGAGCTGTTTTTT. This gives the protein CASSSDFTSWTGELFF.

This rearrangement joins TRBV9 to TRBJ1-1; tentative D call: TRBD1 (5 bases). There are 18 residues in the CDR3. Trimming shortened V by 0 bases and J by 2 bases, and 20 bases separated the two germline ends. Looked up from germline, CDR1 is SGDLS and CDR2 is YYNGEE. The CDR3 sequence is CASSVVDSFSSENTEAFF. CDR3 DNA: TGTGCCAGCAGCGTAGTTGACAGCTTCTCATCCGAAAACACTGAAGCTTTCTTT.

The J gene is TRBJ1-2, the V gene TRBV28; D unresolved. The germline CDR1 and CDR2 sequences are MDHEN and SYDVKM. This CDR3 has 11 amino acids. Trimming removed 5 bases from V and 8 bases from J, with 9 bases in between. In nucleotides, the CDR3 is TGTGCCAGCAGTCCCGAAGTAGGCTACACCTTC. Its protein is CASSPEVGYTF.

The V and J genes are TRBV13 and TRBJ2-7; 9 bases are shared with TRBD2. V was pared by 5 bases and J by 2 bases, with 7 bases of the junction left unmatched. Germline-derived CDR1 and CDR2 are PRHDT and FYEKMQ (reference sequence). The CDR3 has 15 residues. Written as DNA, the CDR3 is TGTGCCAGCAGCGAGAGGACTAGCGTAACCTACGAGCAGTACTTC. Amino acid sequence: CASSERTSVTYEQYF.

The chain employs TRBV7-8 and TRBJ2-7, with 11 bases lining up with TRBD2. The junction had 8 bases not matched to a gene; V was cut back by 5 bases and J by 2 bases. This CDR3 contains 16 residues. The germline gives CDR1 SGHVS, CDR2 FQNEAQ. The CDR3 DNA reads TGTGCCAGCAGCAAACTAGCGGGAGCCCCCCCCTACGAGCAGTACTTC. It is translated as CASSKLAGAPPYEQYF.

The chain joins TRBV27 to TRBJ1-2, with TRBD1 matching over 9 bases. J lost 4 bases, V lost 2 bases, and 5 bases had no gene match. The CDR3 sequence is 15 residues long. CDR1 and CDR2 (germline): MNHEY, SMNVEV (reference sequence). The CDR3 DNA reads TGTGCCAGCAGTTTACGGACAGGGGCTGTCTATGGCTACACCTTC. Translated, it gives CASSLRTGAVYGYTF.